These 28 T cell receptor beta chains were all obtained from the same sample, sequenced in a study of shared clonotypes between healthy human individuals. Assay used: immunoSEQ multiplex PCR; TCRdb lists only in-frame clones, some missing. The table has 2 million to 2.5 million clones, about 95% seen once. Input material: naive CD4+ T cells sorted from blood. Sample subset: CD45RA+ positively selected. The source of these receptors is a man aged 18 to 29 in good health.

CDR3 in amino acids: CASSLGGGYQQFF. The CDR3 nucleotides are TGTGCCAGCAGCCTCGGCGGGGGGTATCAGCAGTTCTTC. The chain links TRBV5-4 to TRBJ2-1; the match to TRBD2 covers 8 bases. J lost 11 bases, V lost 4 bases, and 8 bases had no gene match. This CDR3 is 13 amino acids long. Germline lookup yields CDR1 SGHNT and CDR2 YYREEE (reference sequence).

This sequence joins TRBV6-6 and TRBJ2-1; 7 bases match TRBD2. After removal of 0 bases from V and 7 bases from J, the junction contained 6 bases not matched to a gene. In germline, CDR1 is MNHNY, CDR2 SVGAGI (reference sequence). The CDR3 sequence is 15 residues long. CDR3 nucleotides: TGTGCCAGCAGTTACTCCCTAGCGGCGATGAATGAGCAGTTCTTC. Protein sequence: CASSYSLAAMNEQFF.

The rearrangement uses TRBV27 and TRBJ2-2, with 9 positions matching TRBD1. Germline values: CDR1 MNHEY, CDR2 SMNVEV (reference sequence). This CDR3 has 17 amino acids. Trimming took 5 bases from V and 4 from J; bases not matched to a gene: 11. CDR3 bases: TGTGCCAGCAGTACCCGGACAGGGGAAGTAGGCACCGGGGAGCTGTTTTTT. Protein sequence: CASSTRTGEVGTGELFF.

This clone has only one observation. The J gene is TRBJ2-5, the V gene TRBV2; tentative D call: TRBD1 (5 bases). Germline V gene lookup returns CDR1 SNHLY and CDR2 FYNNEI. V was cut by 7 bases and J by 3 bases, with 9 bases left in between. The length of the CDR3 is 12 residues. The CDR3 DNA follows: TGTGCCAGCACGCGACAGAAAGAGACCCAGTACTTC. Translation: CASTRQKETQYF.

This clone was picked up one time. The chain links TRBV18 to TRBJ1-1, with D possibly being TRBD1 (5 bases). V was cut by 2 bases and J by 4 bases, with 8 bases left in between. The CDR3 has 13 residues. The germline gives CDR1 KGHSH, CDR2 LQKENI. In DNA form, the CDR3 reads TGTGCCAGCTCACCATCAGGGTTCACTGAAGCTTTCTTT. It is translated as CASSPSGFTEAFF. Using reference TRBV18 and TRBJ1-1 for the parts outside the CDR3, the full variable domain is NAGVMQNPRHLVRRRGQEARLRCSPMKGHSHVYWYRQLPEEGLKFMVYLQKENIIDESGMPKERFSAEFPKEGPSILRIQQVVRGDSAAYFCASSPSGFTEAFFGQGTRLTVV.

DNA for the CDR3: TGTGCCATCAGTGCGTCGGGAGGCACCACAGATACGCAGTATTTT. Its translation: CAISASGGTTDTQYF. This rearrangement joins TRBV10-3 to TRBJ2-3, with 7 bases identical to TRBD2. This CDR3 has 15 amino acids. Germline lookup yields CDR1 ENHRY and CDR2 SYGVKD. V was pared by 4 bases and J by 2 bases, with 6 bases of the junction left unmatched.

The chain employs TRBV5-6 and TRBJ2-7; a weak D match, TRBD2 (6 bases). The CDR3 spans 14 residues. CDR1 is SGHDT, CDR2 YYEEEE, per germline. V dropped 5 bases and J dropped 4 bases, with 16 bases sitting between them. The CDR3 loop reads CASRKRGRHYEQYF. In nucleotides, the CDR3 is TGTGCCAGCAGAAAACGGGGGAGGCATTACGAGCAGTACTTC.

This clone was seen a single time. This chain links TRBV10-3 with TRBJ1-2, with D unresolved. V was pared by 0 bases and J by 1 base, with 6 bases between. The CDR3 is 14 residues long. The germline V gene encodes CDR1 ENHRY and CDR2 SYGVKD. The CDR3 DNA follows: TGTGCCATCAGTGAGTCCGGGAATAACTATGGCTACACCTTC. It translates to CAISESGNNYGYTF.

The rearrangement links TRBV6-6 to TRBJ1-6; D ambiguous. Trimming removed 6 bases at V and 1 base at J, with 4 bases between. The CDR3 is 13 amino acids. CDR1 is MNHNY and CDR2 is SVGAGI in the germline V gene (reference sequence). This CDR3 is CASRESYNSPLHF. Written as DNA, the CDR3 is TGTGCCAGCAGGGAATCCTATAATTCACCCCTCCACTTT.

V gene TRBV20-1 combines with J gene TRBJ2-3; tentative D call: TRBD1 (5 bases). The CDR3 is 11 residues long. The germline CDR1 and CDR2 sequences are DFQATT and SNEGSKA (reference sequence). With 5 bases removed from V and 8 bases from J, the gap between germline ends came to 11 bases. DNA for the CDR3: TGCAGTGCTTATGGGGCAAGTACGCAGTATTTT. Its protein product is CSAYGASTQYF.

The chain uses TRBV6-1 and TRBJ2-7; TRBD1 aligns across 7 bases. CDR1 is MNHNS, CDR2 SASEGT, per germline. CDR3 length: 13 amino acids. V shed 6 bases and J 4 bases; nucleotides not matched to a gene: 6. CDR3 bases: TGTGCCAGCAGGGGAAGGGGGCTGTACGAGCAGTACTTC. It codes for CASRGRGLYEQYF.

As for this clone: At one end, the junction sequence differs from germline, possibly due to a read error. The CDR3 DNA sequence: TGTGCCAGCAGTAAAGCCAAGGTTACCTACGAGCAGTACTTC. Its protein product is CASSKAKVTYEQYF. This rearrangement joins TRBV2 to TRBJ2-7; the D is unclear. The CDR3 is made up of 14 amino acids. CDR1 and CDR2 from the germline V gene are SNHLY and FYNNEI. The full variable domain, completed using reference TRBV2 and TRBJ2-7, is EPEVTQTPSHQVTQMGQEVILRCVPISNHLYFYWYRQILGQKVEFLVSFYNNEISEKSEIFDDQFSVERPDGSNFTLKIRSTKLEDSAMYFCASSKAKVTYEQYFGPGTRLTVT.

The rearrangement links TRBV29-1 to TRBJ2-1; 12 bases are a match to TRBD2. This CDR3 region has 15 residues. V lost 4 bases and J lost 2; bases outside the gene matches: 3. Germline CDR1 is SQVTM and CDR2 is ANQGSEA. As DNA, the CDR3 is TGCAGCGTTGCCCTAGCGGGGGGGACCTACAATGAGCAGTTCTTC. It is translated as CSVALAGGTYNEQFF.

The rearrangement joins TRBV7-2 to TRBJ1-6; 10 bases line up with TRBD1. With V trimmed by 3 bases and J by 9 bases, 2 bases remained unmatched. This CDR3 region has 14 residues. CDR1 SGHTA and CDR2 FQGNSA come from the germline V gene. Here the CDR3 reads CASSFGDRGSPLHF. DNA of the CDR3: TGTGCCAGCAGCTTCGGGGACAGGGGTTCACCCCTCCACTTT. Full variable domain (missing parts from reference TRBV7-2 and TRBJ1-6): GAGVSQSPSNKVTEKGKDVELRCDPISGHTALYWYRQSLGQGLEFLIYFQGNSAPDKSGLPSDRFSAERTGGSVSTLTIQRTQQEDSAVYLCASSFGDRGSPLHFGNGTRLTVT.

The V gene is TRBV7-3, the J gene TRBJ1-5; TRBD1 aligns across 7 bases. This CDR3 contains 15 residues. V lost 6 bases, J lost 0 bases, and 5 bases stayed unmatched. CDR1 and CDR2 (germline): SGHTA, FQGTGA. CDR3 nucleotide sequence: TGTGCCAGCAGACGTACAGGGGTTAGCAATCAGCCCCAGCATTTT. Residues: CASRRTGVSNQPQHF.

With respect to this clone: This sample also contains other DNA sequences that code for the same CDR3. This rearrangement joins TRBV7-9 to TRBJ2-7, with TRBD1 identical over 9 bases. The germline V gene has CDR1 SEHNR and CDR2 FQNEAQ (reference sequence). The J segment lost 4 bases and the V segment lost 5 bases, leaving 9 bases of the junction unmatched. This CDR3 has 15 residues. The CDR3 coding sequence is TGTGCCAGCAGCCTCGAACCGGGACAGGGTTACGAGCAGTACTTC. It encodes CASSLEPGQGYEQYF.

The chain uses TRBV6-1 and TRBJ1-2; D remains ambiguous. This CDR3 spans 15 amino acids. Germline V lookup: CDR1 MNHNS, CDR2 SASEGT. Trimming left V 6 bases short and J 5 bases short, with 19 bases between. The CDR3: CASSDPASLSYGYTF. The CDR3 DNA follows: TGTGCCAGCAGCGACCCGGCCAGCCTAAGTTATGGCTACACCTTC.

This clone has just one count. The gene calls are TRBV7-8 and TRBJ2-5; D could derive from TRBD1 or TRBD2 (5 bases each). Germline CDR1 is SGHVS and CDR2 is FQNEAQ. Trimming left V 0 bases short and J 2 bases short, with 10 bases between. The CDR3 has 15 residues. CDR3 sequence (DNA): TGTGCCAGCAGCTTAGCGGTTGGGGGACAAGAGACCCAGTACTTC. Translated, it gives CASSLAVGGQETQYF.

The chain couples TRBV7-8 to TRBJ2-3; 9 bases fit TRBD1. CDR1 SGHVS and CDR2 FQNEAQ come from the germline V gene. The trim removed 9 bases at V and 6 bases at J, leaving 7 bases unmatched. This CDR3 comprises 13 residues. The CDR3 protein is CASGQGIRDTQYF. CDR3 DNA sequence: TGTGCCAGTGGACAGGGGATCCGGGATACGCAGTATTTT.

The CDR3 bases are TGTGCCACCCGACAGGGATTGGAGACCCAGTACTTC. It specifies CATRQGLETQYF. The V call is TRBV19, the J call TRBJ2-5; TRBD1 aligns across 7 bases. J lost 5 bases, V lost 10 bases, and 7 bases had no gene match. The germline CDR1 and CDR2 sequences are LNHDA and SQIVND (reference sequence). The CDR3 runs to 12 residues.

The chain employs TRBV9 and TRBJ2-7; D is ambiguous. The germline gives CDR1 SGDLS, CDR2 YYNGEE. The CDR3 has 13 amino acids. The V gene lost 0 bases and the J gene lost 4 bases, with 8 bases spanning the gap. CDR3 amino acids: CASSVEGRYEQYF. The DNA for the CDR3 is TGTGCCAGCAGCGTAGAGGGAAGGTACGAGCAGTACTTC.

This clone was seen a single time. V gene TRBV25-1 combines with J gene TRBJ2-5; D is possibly TRBD1 (5 bases). The germline V and J ends were trimmed by 4 bases and 5 bases, with 14 bases remaining between them. The germline gives CDR1 MGHDK, CDR2 SYGVNS. This CDR3 is built from 14 residues. The CDR3 nucleotides are TGTGCCAGCAGTGTTTCGACAGACTCGGAGACCCAGTACTTC. It yields the protein CASSVSTDSETQYF. Full variable domain (remainder filled in from reference TRBV25-1 and TRBJ2-5): EADIYQTPRYLVIGTGKKITLECSQTMGHDKMYWYQQDPGMELHLIHYSYGVNSTEKGDLSSESTVSRIRTEHFPLTLESARPSHTSQYLCASSVSTDSETQYFGPGTRLLVL.

This sequence joins TRBV18 and TRBJ2-1; TRBD1 aligns across 7 bases. This CDR3 is built from 14 residues. CDR1 and CDR2 from the germline V gene are KGHSH and LQKENI. Losses at the gene ends were 6 bases for V and 0 bases for J; bases not matched to a gene: 2. The CDR3 nucleotides read TGTGCCAGCTCGGGGACAGCCTCCTACAATGAGCAGTTCTTC. Protein product: CASSGTASYNEQFF.

The chain has TRBV6-1 and TRBJ1-1; the D gene is possibly TRBD1 (5 bases). This CDR3 comprises 14 residues. Germline V gene sequence: CDR1 MNHNS, CDR2 SASEGT. Trimming removed 4 bases at V and 11 bases at J, with 20 bases between. This chain's CDR3 is CASSGDGDRLGAFF. Written as DNA, the CDR3 is TGTGCCAGCAGTGGGGACGGAGATCGCCTGGGGGCTTTCTTT.

The chain uses TRBV7-9 and TRBJ2-7, with 9 bases aligning to TRBD1. Germline V gives CDR1 SEHNR, CDR2 FQNEAQ (reference sequence). Trimming removed 1 base from V and 5 bases from J; junction bases left unmatched: 3. This CDR3 has 14 amino acids. As DNA, the CDR3 is TGTGCCAGCAGCTTAGACAGGGGGCTAAACGAGCAGTACTTC. It codes for CASSLDRGLNEQYF.

This clone occurred once. In the same sample, other DNA sequences code for this CDR3. This rearrangement joins TRBV10-3 to TRBJ2-1, with TRBD2 matching 8 bases. The germline gives CDR1 ENHRY, CDR2 SYGVKD. The CDR3 is 16 residues long. The trim removed 0 bases at V and 3 bases at J, leaving 4 bases unmatched. The chain's CDR3 is CAISESAGGLYNEQFF. The CDR3 nucleotides read TGTGCCATCAGTGAGTCGGCGGGGGGCCTCTACAATGAGCAGTTCTTC.

The chain uses TRBV10-3 and TRBJ1-1; D is undetermined. The CDR3 spans 11 residues. The germline gives CDR1 ENHRY, CDR2 SYGVKD. V dropped 7 bases and J dropped 5 bases, with 8 bases sitting between them. CDR3 nucleotide sequence: TGTGCCATCAAGGGTCTGACTGAAGCTTTCTTT. Translation: CAIKGLTEAFF.

There are many counts of this clone. The rearrangement uses TRBV5-1 and TRBJ2-3; D is ambiguous. Germline V gene sequence: CDR1 SGHRS, CDR2 YFSETQ. The CDR3 is 11 residues long. The V end lost 1 base, the J end lost 6 bases, and 3 bases lay between the germline ends. The CDR3 DNA sequence: TGCGCCAGCAGCTTGATGGATACGCAGTATTTT. This codes for CASSLMDTQYF.